Listed below are T cell receptor beta chains from one sample, sequenced in a study of CD8 T cells in Susac syndrome. TCRdb re-derived calls from the immunoSEQ multiplex PCR reads in MiXCR, one entry per CDR3 protein. The table has around 300,000 distinct CDR3 sequences, 92% seen once. Sequencing was carried out using CD4+ T cells from PBMCs. The receptors come from a human donor with multiple sclerosis. CDR3s leave out the opening cysteine and the closing phenylalanine or tryptophan. Each record gives: V gene, CDR3 protein.

V gene: TRBV2; CDR3 protein: ASTRGSDTQY
V gene: TRBV7-9; CDR3 protein: ASSSAGREGTGELF
V gene: TRBV24-1; CDR3 protein: ATSAPDRYGYT
V gene: TRBV12-5; CDR3 protein: ASGLVRDRGGEQY
V gene: TRBV7-9; CDR3 protein: ASSLALAGADTQY
V gene: TRBV12-3/TRBV12-4; CDR3 protein: ASSTSSIAKNIQY
V gene: TRBV7-9; CDR3 protein: ASSFGPGVGNTIY
V gene: TRBV27; CDR3 protein: ASSPTGTVRGYT
V gene: TRBV7-2; CDR3 protein: ASSSPRLAGVDTQY
V gene: TRBV5-8; CDR3 protein: ASNRLAGRAGELF
V gene: TRBV19; CDR3 protein: ASSIRGGKAV
V gene: TRBV2; CDR3 protein: ASSRLIRTGELF
V gene: TRBV11-2; CDR3 protein: ASSPRGTPNTGELF
V gene: TRBV20-1; CDR3 protein: SASAPGGTNTEAF
V gene: TRBV20-1; CDR3 protein: SAATTTNTEAF
V gene: TRBV5-1; CDR3 protein: ASSLTPSGRAAEQY
V gene: TRBV20-1; CDR3 protein: SASTEQYNQPQH
V gene: TRBV5-4; CDR3 protein: ASSLWVSSYEQY
V gene: TRBV3-1; CDR3 protein: ASSSTKRGTNEQY
V gene: TRBV12-3/TRBV12-4; CDR3 protein: ASRDTGELF
V gene: TRBV19; CDR3 protein: ASSHYWDTEAF
V gene: TRBV7-2; CDR3 protein: ASTLAGGNTQY
V gene: TRBV15; CDR3 protein: ATSSDQNEKLF
V gene: TRBV6-5; CDR3 protein: ASSYGPGGSGETQY
V gene: TRBV5-1; CDR3 protein: ASSPQVGTAGTQY
V gene: TRBV20-1; CDR3 protein: SADSSGDSPLH
V gene: TRBV5-1; CDR3 protein: ASSLSSPQVGEQF
V gene: TRBV7-2; CDR3 protein: ASSRLAVSDTQY
V gene: TRBV5-1; CDR3 protein: ASSLESTRFSGNTIY
V gene: TRBV30; CDR3 protein: AWSAGFNQPQH
V gene: TRBV6-6; CDR3 protein: ASSLKRGENTGELF
V gene: TRBV12-3/TRBV12-4; CDR3 protein: ASSPNPRDRGREGGNTIY
V gene: TRBV5-1; CDR3 protein: ASRGGTLLYTDTQY
V gene: TRBV9; CDR3 protein: ASSPGIGEFSGNTIY
V gene: TRBV6-1; CDR3 protein: ASSESGGRADTQY
V gene: TRBV5-1; CDR3 protein: ASSLDGQGPGPQH